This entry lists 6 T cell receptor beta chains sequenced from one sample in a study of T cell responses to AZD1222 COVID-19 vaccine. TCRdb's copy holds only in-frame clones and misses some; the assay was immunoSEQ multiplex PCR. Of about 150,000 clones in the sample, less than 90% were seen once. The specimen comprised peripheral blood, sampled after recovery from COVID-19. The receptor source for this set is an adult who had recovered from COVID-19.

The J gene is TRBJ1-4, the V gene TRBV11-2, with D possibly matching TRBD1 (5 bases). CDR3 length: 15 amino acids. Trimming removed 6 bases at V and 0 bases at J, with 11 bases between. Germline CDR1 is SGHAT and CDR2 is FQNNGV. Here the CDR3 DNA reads TGTGCCAGCAGGCTTGGGGCCCCAACTAATGAAAAACTGTTTTTT. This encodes CASRLGAPTNEKLFF.

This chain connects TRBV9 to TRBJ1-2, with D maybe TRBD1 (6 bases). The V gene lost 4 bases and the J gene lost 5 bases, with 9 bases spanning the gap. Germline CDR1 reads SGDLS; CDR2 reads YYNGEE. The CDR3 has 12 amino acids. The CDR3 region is CASSRGGYGYTF. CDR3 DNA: TGTGCCAGCAGCCGAGGGGGGTATGGCTACACCTTC.

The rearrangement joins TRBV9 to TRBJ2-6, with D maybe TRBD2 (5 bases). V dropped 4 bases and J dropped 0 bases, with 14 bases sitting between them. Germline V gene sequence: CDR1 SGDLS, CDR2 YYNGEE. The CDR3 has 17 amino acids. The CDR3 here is CASSQSPRDSGANVLTF. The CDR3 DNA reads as TGTGCCAGCAGCCAAAGCCCCCGGGACTCTGGGGCCAACGTCCTGACTTTC.

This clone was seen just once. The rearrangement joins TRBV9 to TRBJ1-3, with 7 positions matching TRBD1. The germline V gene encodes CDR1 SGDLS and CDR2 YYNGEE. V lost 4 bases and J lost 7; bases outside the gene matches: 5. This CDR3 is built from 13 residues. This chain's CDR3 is CASSSGQANTIYF. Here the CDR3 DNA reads TGTGCCAGCAGCTCTGGACAGGCGAACACCATATATTTT.

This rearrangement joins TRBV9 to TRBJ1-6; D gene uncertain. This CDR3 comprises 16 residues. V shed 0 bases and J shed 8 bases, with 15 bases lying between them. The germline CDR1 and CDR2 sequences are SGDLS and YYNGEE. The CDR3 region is CASSVGDAAGDSPLHF. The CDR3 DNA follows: TGTGCCAGCAGCGTAGGGGATGCGGCGGGTGATTCACCCCTCCACTTT.

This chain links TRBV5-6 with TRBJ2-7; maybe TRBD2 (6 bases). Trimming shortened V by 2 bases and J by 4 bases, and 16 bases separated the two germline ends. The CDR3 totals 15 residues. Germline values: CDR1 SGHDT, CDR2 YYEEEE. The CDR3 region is CASSFAGRRAYEQYF. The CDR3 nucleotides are TGTGCCAGCAGCTTTGCCGGGCGGAGGGCGTACGAGCAGTACTTC.